This TCR beta chain was sequenced during a study of blood T cells in healthy people across ages. Overall study findings and caveats: Strong correlation was found linking TCR beta diversity to naive T cell percentage.

This clonotype was seen a handful of times. What it binds is unknown. CDR3 length: 15 residues. Trimming removed 6 bases at V and 0 bases at J, with 12 bases between. The V gene's germline CDR1 is MDHEN and CDR2 SYDVKM. Through a sample-barcoded 5' primer and a J-beta primer mix, a second PCR was run for about 6 to 11 cycles. One entry per CDR3 protein results from TCRdb running MiXCR on the 5' RACE reads. The repertoire holds 750,000 or so distinct CDR3 sequences, with roughly 25% as singletons. These same data were also listed under a study on T cells of mothers and their children. That publication notes: Healthy Caucasian mothers, a few in number, and their six children were the donors. Each mother gave over 8.5 million TCR beta CDR3 reads; each child, about 2.8 million. Similar effects of thymic selection on TCR recombination output were recorded in related and unrelated pairs.

Material: blood. The chain links TRBV28 to TRBJ1-5; TRBD1 is a possible D gene (6 bases). The origin of this receptor is a boy aged 10-17 years in good health. The CDR3 nucleotides are TGTGCCAGCAGCCAAAGGGGGTATAGCAATCAGCCCCAGCATTTT. Encoded protein: CASSQRGYSNQPQHF.